This T cell receptor beta chain was documented in a study of blood T cell repertoires in COVID-19. Germline V gives CDR1 SNHLY, CDR2 FYNNEI. The V and J ends lost 3 bases and 4 bases respectively, with 15 bases between them. This CDR3 is 15 amino acids long. Sequencing was performed with immunoSEQ multiplex PCR; in TCRdb, only in-frame clones are kept and a portion is missing. The sample consists of over 200,000 clones, roughly 88% of them appearing once. The TCR sequence derives from a woman aged 40 to 50 with acute COVID-19. The chain is built from TRBV2 and TRBJ1-1; a possible D gene is TRBD1 (6 bases). Specimen: PBMCs or T cells enriched from blood (not recorded which). The CDR3 spells CASSDEAGVGTEAFF. In nucleotides, the CDR3 is TGTGCCAGCAGTGACGAGGCAGGGGTTGGCACTGAAGCTTTCTTT.